Listed below are T cell receptor delta chains from one sample, sequenced in a study of Vδ1+ human thymocytes. TCRdb re-called clones from the multiplex PCR reads via CATT. Of 21,000 or so delta-chain clones listed, 8.1% are singletons. The sequencing sample was made of Vdelta1+ gamma-delta thymocytes from the thymus. The source of these receptors is a child less than two years old who had congenital heart surgery. The conserved cysteine and the conserved F or W are not part of the CDR3 here. The D gene is left open where the match is weak. For some rows the clone size is stated as once, few or many, or as a class when expanded; others skip it.

clone_size,d_call,v_call,cdr3_aa
.,TRDD3,TRDV1,ALGGLVARPTGGYAKLI
few,TRDD3,TRDV1,ALGDGLPAGGYKFPDKLI
few,TRDD3,TRDV1,ALGERFLPVGDRADKLI
few,TRDD3,TRDV1,ALGEPTLGDTGSNDKLI
.,.,TRDV1,ALGELVSLPTGGSSTAQLF
medium-sized,TRDD3,TRDV2,ACEGWGIRSDKLI
.,TRDD3,TRDV1,ALGGWGILSLGTDKLI
few,.,TRDV1,ALGDQRGGQYTDKLI
few,TRDD3,TRDV1,ALGELGWGIQGTDKLI
few,TRDD3,TRDV1,ALGEVTSPTCVTGGWLPYTDKLI
few,.,TRDV1,ALGELADFSTDKLI
.,.,TRDV1,ALGELGGVQDGKLI
.,TRDD3,TRDV1,ALGGLVARPTGGCAKLI
few,.,TRDV1,ALGELPFPTDKLI
.,TRDD3,TRDV1,ALGELVLYGTGGAYTDKLI
few,.,TRDV1,ALGEYPYTDTDKLI
.,TRDD3,TRDV1,ALGEPIRTQLTGGYAYTDKLI
few,.,TRDV1,ALGERSGGLI
few,TRDD3,TRDV1,ALGGLGGGYSYTDKLI